This T cell receptor (beta chain) derives from a study of CXCR3-negative and CXCR3-positive naive CD8 T cells. Through 5' RACE with UMI labels, the TRB cDNA libraries were prepared. TCRdb re-called the 5' RACE reads and catalogs CDR3 proteins one per entry, DNA excluded. Recorded for this sample: about 84,000 distinct CDR3 sequences. Study outcomes and limitations: CXCR3-negative naive cells had less hydrophobic TRB CDR3s than did CXCR3-positive naive cells.

This CDR3 comprises 14 residues. Points on this clonotype: The antigen is unknown.

The specimen was naive CXCR3+ CD8+ T cells from blood. The subset denotes: CD45RO-CCR7+CD27+CD95- naive CD8+ T cells expressing CXCR3 (TNR3+). The sequence was collected from a human donor in good health. Some clones in this sample may be carry-over from other donors' samples. The chain carries TRBV12-3 or TRBV12-4 and TRBJ1-2. The CDR3 spells CASSLMADGYGYTF.